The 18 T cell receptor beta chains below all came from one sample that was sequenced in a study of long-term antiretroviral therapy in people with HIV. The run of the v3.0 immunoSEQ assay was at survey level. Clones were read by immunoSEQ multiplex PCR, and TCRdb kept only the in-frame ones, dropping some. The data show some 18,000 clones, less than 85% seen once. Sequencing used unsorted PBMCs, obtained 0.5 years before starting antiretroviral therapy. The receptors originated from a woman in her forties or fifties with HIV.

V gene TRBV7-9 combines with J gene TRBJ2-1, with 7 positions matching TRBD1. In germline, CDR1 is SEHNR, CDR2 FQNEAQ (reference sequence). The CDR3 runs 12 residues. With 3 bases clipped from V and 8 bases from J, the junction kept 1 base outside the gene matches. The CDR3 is CASSFQGDEQFF. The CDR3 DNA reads TGTGCCAGCAGCTTCCAGGGGGATGAGCAGTTCTTC.

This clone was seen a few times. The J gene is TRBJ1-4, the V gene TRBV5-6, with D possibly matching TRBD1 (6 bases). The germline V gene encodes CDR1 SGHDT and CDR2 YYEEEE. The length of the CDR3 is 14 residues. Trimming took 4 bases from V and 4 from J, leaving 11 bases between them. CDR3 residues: CASSRRGVNEKLFF. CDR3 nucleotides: TGTGCCAGCAGCAGAAGGGGGGTTAATGAAAAACTGTTTTTT.

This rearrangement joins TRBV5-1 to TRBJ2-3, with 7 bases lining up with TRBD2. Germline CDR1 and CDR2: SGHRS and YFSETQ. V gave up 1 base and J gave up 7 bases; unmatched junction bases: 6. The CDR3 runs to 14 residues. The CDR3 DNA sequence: TGCGCCAGCAGCTTGCCCAGCGGGGTAAATACGCAGTATTTT. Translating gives CASSLPSGVNTQYF.

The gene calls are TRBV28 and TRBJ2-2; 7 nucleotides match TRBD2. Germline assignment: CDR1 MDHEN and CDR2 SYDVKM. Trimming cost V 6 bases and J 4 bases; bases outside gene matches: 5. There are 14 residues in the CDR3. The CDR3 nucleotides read TGTGCCAGCAGACCCGGGACTATCACCGGGGAGCTGTTTTTT. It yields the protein CASRPGTITGELFF.

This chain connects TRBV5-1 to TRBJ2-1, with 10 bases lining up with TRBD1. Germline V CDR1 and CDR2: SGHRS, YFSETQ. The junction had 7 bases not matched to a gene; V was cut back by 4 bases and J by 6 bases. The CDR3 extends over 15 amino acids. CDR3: CASSPRDRGSNEQFF. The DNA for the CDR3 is TGCGCCAGCAGCCCCCGGGACAGGGGTTCCAATGAGCAGTTCTTC.

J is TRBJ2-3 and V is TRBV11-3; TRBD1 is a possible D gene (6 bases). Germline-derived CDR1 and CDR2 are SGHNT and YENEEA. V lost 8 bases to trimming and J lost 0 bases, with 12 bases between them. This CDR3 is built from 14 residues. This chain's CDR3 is CASSQGRSTDTQYF. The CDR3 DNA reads TGTGCCAGCTCCCAGGGGAGAAGCACAGATACGCAGTATTTT. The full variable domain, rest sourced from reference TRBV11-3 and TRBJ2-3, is EAGVVQSPRYKIIEKKQPVAFWCNPISGHNTLYWYLQNLGQGPELLIRYENEEAVDDSQLPKDRFSAERLKGVDSTLKIQPAELGDSAVYLCASSQGRSTDTQYFGPGTRLTVL.

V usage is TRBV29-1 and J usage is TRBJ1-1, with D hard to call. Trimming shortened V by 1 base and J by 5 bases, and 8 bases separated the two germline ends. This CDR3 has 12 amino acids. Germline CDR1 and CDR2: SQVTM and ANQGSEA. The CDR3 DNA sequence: TGCAGCGTTGAAGTCAGAGGGACTGAAGCTTTCTTT. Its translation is CSVEVRGTEAFF. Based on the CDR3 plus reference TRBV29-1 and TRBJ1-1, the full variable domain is SAVISQKPSRDICQRGTSLTIQCQVDSQVTMMFWYRQQPGQSLTLIATANQGSEATYESGFVIDKFPISRPNLTFSTLTVSNMSPEDSSIYLCSVEVRGTEAFFGQGTRLTVV.

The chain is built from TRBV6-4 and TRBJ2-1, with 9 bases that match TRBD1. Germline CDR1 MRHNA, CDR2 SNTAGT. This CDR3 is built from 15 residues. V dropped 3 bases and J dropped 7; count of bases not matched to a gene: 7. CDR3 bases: TGTGCCAGCAGTGAATTCGGGACAGGGTATAATGAGCAGTTCTTC. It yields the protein CASSEFGTGYNEQFF.

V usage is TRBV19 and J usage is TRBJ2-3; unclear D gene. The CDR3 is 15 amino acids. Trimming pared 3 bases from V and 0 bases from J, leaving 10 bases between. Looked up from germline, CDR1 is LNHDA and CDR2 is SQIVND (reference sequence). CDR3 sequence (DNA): TGTGCCAGTAGTATCGGTTACCCTAGCACAGATACGCAGTATTTT. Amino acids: CASSIGYPSTDTQYF.

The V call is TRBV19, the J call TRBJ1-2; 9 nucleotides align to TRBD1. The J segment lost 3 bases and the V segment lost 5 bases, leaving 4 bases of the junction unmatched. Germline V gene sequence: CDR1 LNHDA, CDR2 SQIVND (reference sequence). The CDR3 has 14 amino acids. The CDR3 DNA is TGTGCCAGTAGTCCGGGACAGGGTCACTATGGCTACACCTTC. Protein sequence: CASSPGQGHYGYTF.

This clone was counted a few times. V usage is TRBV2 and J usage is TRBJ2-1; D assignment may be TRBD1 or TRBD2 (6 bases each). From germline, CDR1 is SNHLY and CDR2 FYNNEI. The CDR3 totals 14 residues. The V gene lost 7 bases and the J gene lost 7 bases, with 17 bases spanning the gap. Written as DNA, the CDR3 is TGTGCCAGCACCTTGGGTGGAGGGGGAAATGAGCAGTTCTTC. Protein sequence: CASTLGGGGNEQFF.

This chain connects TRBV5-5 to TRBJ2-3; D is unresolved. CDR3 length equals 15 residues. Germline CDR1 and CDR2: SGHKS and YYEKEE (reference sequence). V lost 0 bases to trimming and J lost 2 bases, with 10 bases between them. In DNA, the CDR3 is TGTGCCAGCAGCTTGGGCCTACTGCCCACAGATACGCAGTATTTT. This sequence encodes CASSLGLLPTDTQYF.

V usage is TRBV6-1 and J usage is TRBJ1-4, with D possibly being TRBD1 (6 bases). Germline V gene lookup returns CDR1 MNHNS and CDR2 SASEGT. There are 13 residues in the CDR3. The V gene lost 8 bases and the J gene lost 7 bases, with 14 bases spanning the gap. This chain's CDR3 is CASLRGGSEKLFF. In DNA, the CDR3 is TGTGCCAGCCTCAGGGGAGGGAGTGAAAAACTGTTTTTT.

CDR3 DNA sequence: TGTGCCAGCAGCTGGGGAACCTACGAGCAGTACTTC. It is translated as CASSWGTYEQYF. The chain combines TRBV5-6 with TRBJ2-7; D ambiguous. V was pared by 3 bases and J by 2 bases, with 6 bases between. The germline V gene has CDR1 SGHDT and CDR2 YYEEEE. The CDR3 extends over 12 amino acids.

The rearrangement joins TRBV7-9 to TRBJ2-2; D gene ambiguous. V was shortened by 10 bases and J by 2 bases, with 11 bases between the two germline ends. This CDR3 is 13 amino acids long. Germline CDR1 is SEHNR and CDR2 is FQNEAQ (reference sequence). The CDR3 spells CATVERNTGELFF. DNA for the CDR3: TGTGCCACCGTAGAGCGTAACACCGGGGAGCTGTTTTTT. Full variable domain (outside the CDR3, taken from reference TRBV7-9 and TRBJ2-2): DTGVSQNPRHKITKRGQNVTFRCDPISEHNRLYWYRQTLGQGPEFLTYFQNEAQLEKSRLLSDRFSAERPKGSFSTLEIQRTEQGDSAMYLCATVERNTGELFFGEGSRLTVL.

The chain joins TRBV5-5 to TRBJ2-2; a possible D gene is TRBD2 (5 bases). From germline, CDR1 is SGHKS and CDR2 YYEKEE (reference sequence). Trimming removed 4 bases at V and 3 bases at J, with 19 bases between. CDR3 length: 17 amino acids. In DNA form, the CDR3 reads TGTGCCAGCAGCCTGGCTCCGAGGGCGTGGGACACCGGGGAGCTGTTTTTT. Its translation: CASSLAPRAWDTGELFF.

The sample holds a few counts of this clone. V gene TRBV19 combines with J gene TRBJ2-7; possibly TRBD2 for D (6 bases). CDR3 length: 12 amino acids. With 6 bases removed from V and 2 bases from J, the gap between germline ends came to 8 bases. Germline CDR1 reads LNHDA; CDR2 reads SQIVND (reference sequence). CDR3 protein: CASSAGTYEQYF. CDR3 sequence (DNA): TGTGCCAGTAGCGCGGGAACCTACGAGCAGTACTTC.

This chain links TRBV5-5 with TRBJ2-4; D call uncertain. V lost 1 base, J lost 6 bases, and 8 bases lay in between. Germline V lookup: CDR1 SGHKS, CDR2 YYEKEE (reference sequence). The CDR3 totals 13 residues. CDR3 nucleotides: TGTGCCAGCAGCTTGTCATCGACAAACATTCAGTACTTC. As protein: CASSLSSTNIQYF.